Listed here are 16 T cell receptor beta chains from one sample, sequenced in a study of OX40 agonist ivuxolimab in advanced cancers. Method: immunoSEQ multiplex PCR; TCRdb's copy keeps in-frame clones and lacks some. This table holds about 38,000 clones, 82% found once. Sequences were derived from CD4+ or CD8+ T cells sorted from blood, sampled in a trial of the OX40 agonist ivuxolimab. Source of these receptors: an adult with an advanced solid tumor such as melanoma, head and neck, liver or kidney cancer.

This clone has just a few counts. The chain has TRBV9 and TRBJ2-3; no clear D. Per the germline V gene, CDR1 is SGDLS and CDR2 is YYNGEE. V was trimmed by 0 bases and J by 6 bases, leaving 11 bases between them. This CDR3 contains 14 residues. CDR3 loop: CASSVGWGSDTQYF. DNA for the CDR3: TGTGCCAGCAGCGTAGGATGGGGATCCGATACGCAGTATTTT.

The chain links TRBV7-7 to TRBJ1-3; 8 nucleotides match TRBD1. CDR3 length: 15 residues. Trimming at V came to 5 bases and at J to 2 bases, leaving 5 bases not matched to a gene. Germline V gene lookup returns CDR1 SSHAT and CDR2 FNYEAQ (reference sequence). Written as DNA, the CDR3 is TGTGCCAGCAGCCAACAGGGGGGAGCTGGAAACACCATATATTTT. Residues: CASSQQGGAGNTIYF. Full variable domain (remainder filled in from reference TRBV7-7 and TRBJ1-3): GAGVSQSPRYKVTKRGQDVTLRCDPISSHATLYWYQQALGQGPEFLTYFNYEAQPDKSGLPSDRFSAERPEGSISTLTIQRTEQRDSAMYRCASSQQGGAGNTIYFGEGSWLTVV.

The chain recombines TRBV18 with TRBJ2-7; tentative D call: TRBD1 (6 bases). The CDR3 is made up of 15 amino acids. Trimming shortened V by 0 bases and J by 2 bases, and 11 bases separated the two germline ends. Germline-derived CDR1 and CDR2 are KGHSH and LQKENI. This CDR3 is CASSPPIRGTYEQYF. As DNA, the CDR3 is TGTGCCAGCTCACCACCGATTAGGGGGACCTACGAGCAGTACTTC.

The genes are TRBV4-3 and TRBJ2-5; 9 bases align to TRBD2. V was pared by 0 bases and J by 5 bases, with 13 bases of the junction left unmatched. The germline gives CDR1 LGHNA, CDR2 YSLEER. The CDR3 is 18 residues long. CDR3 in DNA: TGCGCCAGCAGCCAAGATTTAATTAGTGCGGGAGGGCGGGAGACCCAGTACTTC. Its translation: CASSQDLISAGGRETQYF.

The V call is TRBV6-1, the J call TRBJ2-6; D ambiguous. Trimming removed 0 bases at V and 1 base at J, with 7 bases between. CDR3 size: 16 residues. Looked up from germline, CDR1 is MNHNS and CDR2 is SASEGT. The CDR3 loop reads CASSEARVSGANVLTF. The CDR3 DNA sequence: TGTGCCAGCAGTGAAGCTAGGGTATCTGGGGCCAACGTCCTGACTTTC.

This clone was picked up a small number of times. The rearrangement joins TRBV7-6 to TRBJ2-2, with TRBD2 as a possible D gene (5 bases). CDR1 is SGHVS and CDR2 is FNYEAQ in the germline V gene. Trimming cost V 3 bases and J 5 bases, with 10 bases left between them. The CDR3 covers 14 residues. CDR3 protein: CASSLAIATGELFF. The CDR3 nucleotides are TGTGCCAGCAGCTTGGCAATAGCGACCGGGGAGCTGTTTTTT.

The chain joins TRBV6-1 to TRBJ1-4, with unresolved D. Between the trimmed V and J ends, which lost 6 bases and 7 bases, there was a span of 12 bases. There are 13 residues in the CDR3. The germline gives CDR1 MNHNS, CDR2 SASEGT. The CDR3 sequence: CASSGRLLEKLFF. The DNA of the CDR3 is TGTGCCAGCAGCGGACGGTTACTTGAAAAACTGTTTTTT.

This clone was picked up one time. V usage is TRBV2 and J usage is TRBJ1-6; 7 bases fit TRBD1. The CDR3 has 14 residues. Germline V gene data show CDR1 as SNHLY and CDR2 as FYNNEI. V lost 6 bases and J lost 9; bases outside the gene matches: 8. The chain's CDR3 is CASRGGTDVSPLHF. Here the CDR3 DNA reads TGTGCCAGCAGGGGGGGGACAGACGTTTCACCCCTCCACTTT.

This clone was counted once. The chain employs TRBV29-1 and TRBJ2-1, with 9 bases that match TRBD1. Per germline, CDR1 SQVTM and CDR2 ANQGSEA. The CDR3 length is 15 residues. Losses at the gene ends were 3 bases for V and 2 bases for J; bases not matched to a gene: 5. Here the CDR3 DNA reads TGCAGCGTTGAGGGTGGGGACAGGGCCTACAATGAGCAGTTCTTC. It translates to CSVEGGDRAYNEQFF.

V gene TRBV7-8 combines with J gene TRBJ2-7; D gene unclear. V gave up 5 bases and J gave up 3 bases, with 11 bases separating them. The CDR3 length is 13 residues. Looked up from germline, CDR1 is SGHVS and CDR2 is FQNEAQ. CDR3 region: CASSIADGYEQYF. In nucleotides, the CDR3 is TGTGCCAGCAGCATTGCGGACGGCTACGAGCAGTACTTC.

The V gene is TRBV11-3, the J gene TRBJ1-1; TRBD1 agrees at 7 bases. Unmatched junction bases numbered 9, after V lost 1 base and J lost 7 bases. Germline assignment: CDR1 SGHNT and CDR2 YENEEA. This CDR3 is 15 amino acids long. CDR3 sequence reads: CASSLVQGGTLEAFF. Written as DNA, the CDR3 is TGTGCCAGCAGCTTAGTCCAGGGGGGAACACTTGAAGCTTTCTTT.

The CDR3 here is CASSLGQTGLFGEKLFF. The CDR3 DNA follows: TGTGCCAGCAGCTTAGGACAGACAGGGCTGTTCGGTGAAAAACTGTTTTTT. The V and J genes are TRBV11-2 and TRBJ1-4; 7 bases fit TRBD1. This CDR3 contains 17 residues. Germline V gives CDR1 SGHAT, CDR2 FQNNGV. V was pared by 1 base and J by 7 bases, with 12 bases of the junction left unmatched.

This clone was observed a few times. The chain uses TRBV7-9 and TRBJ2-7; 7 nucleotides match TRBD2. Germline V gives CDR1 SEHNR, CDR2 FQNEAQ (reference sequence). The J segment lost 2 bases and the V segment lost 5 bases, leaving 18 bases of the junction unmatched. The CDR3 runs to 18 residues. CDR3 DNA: TGTGCCAGCAGCATATCCCGGGGGAGGGGCCAAGGGACCTACGAGCAGTACTTC. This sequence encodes CASSISRGRGQGTYEQYF.

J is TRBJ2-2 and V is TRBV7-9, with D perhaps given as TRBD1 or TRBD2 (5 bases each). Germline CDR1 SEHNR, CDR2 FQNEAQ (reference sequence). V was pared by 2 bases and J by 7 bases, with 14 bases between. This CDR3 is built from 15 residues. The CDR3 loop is CASSLSSGTGGELFF. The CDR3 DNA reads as TGTGCCAGCAGCTTATCCTCAGGGACCGGCGGGGAGCTGTTTTTT.

The CDR3 nucleotides are TGTGCCAGCAGTGACGGGACTAGCGGGAGTAACAATGAGCAGTTCTTC. Translation gives CASSDGTSGSNNEQFF. The gene calls are TRBV6-4 and TRBJ2-1; 14 positions match TRBD2. The CDR3 contains 16 residues. Trimming cost V 2 bases and J 5 bases; bases outside gene matches: 2. Germline CDR1 and CDR2: MRHNA and SNTAGT.

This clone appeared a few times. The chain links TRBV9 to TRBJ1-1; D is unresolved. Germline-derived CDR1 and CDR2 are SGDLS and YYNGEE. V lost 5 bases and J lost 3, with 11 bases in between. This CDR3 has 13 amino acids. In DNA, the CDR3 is TGTGCCAGCAGGATGGCGGGTGACACTGAAGCTTTCTTT. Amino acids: CASRMAGDTEAFF.